The 32 T cell receptor beta chains listed next were all sequenced from one sample in a study of hypomethylating agent response in myelodysplastic syndrome (dated by TCRdb to 2020 to 2022). Receptors were amplified or captured by the immunoSEQ multiplex PCR assay. Drawn from immuneACCESS, this table holds only the in-frame rearrangements with V and J called that TCRdb kept. Clones are partly lost; checked studies trace under half to an unresolved V gene and leave the rest unexplained. This sample holds 6,600 or so clones; around 86% were observed only once. Approximately 16% of the sample is taken by the ten largest. The sequencing here drew on bone marrow, taken before or after starting hypomethylating agent treatment for myelodysplastic syndrome (not recorded which). Receptors were obtained from a human donor with myelodysplastic syndrome.

This chain uses TRBV9 with TRBJ1-4; D possibly corresponds to TRBD1 (5 bases). Between the trimmed V and J ends, which lost 3 bases and 2 bases, there was a span of 14 bases. The CDR3 has 16 amino acids. Germline-derived CDR1 and CDR2 are SGDLS and YYNGEE. CDR3 in amino acids: CASSAPGGVTNEKLFF. The CDR3 nucleotides are TGTGCCAGCAGCGCCCCCGGGGGTGTTACTAATGAAAAACTGTTTTTT.

The V call is TRBV27, the J call TRBJ2-3, with D possibly TRBD2 on 6 matching bases. Germline-derived CDR1 and CDR2 are MNHEY and SMNVEV (reference sequence). CDR3 size: 13 residues. The ends were cut back, 2 bases at V and 7 bases at J, with 10 bases in the middle. As DNA, the CDR3 is TGTGCCAGCAGTTTAGGAGGGACGTATACGCAGTATTTT. Its protein is CASSLGGTYTQYF.

The chain links TRBV6-1 to TRBJ2-7; the D gene is possibly TRBD2 (6 bases). The V gene lost 5 bases and the J gene lost 4 bases, with 15 bases spanning the gap. There are 14 residues in the CDR3. Germline lookup yields CDR1 MNHNS and CDR2 SASEGT. This chain's CDR3 is CASSSRLAKYEQYV. CDR3 in DNA: TGTGCCAGCAGTAGTCGGCTAGCGAAGTACGAGCAGTACGTC.

The chain combines TRBV2 with TRBJ2-7; no definite D call. Trimming stripped 6 bases from V and 4 bases from J, with 10 bases between. The CDR3 extends over 12 amino acids. CDR1 is SNHLY, CDR2 FYNNEI, per germline. Here the CDR3 DNA reads TGTGCCAGCAGCGAGCTGGTATACGAGCAGTACTTC. Translated: CASSELVYEQYF.

CDR3 sequence (DNA): TGTGCCAGCATGCAGGAAACCTCCTACGAGCAGTACTTC. Translated: CASMQETSYEQYF. The genes are TRBV25-1 and TRBJ2-7; D remains unclear. This CDR3 region has 13 residues. Trimming cost V 7 bases and J 0 bases, with 10 bases left between them. In germline, CDR1 is MGHDK, CDR2 SYGVNS.

The chain links TRBV2 to TRBJ1-2; D call uncertain. V was trimmed by 8 bases and J by 4 bases, leaving 11 bases between them. Germline V lookup: CDR1 SNHLY, CDR2 FYNNEI. This CDR3 contains 12 residues. DNA of the CDR3: TGTGCCAGCCGTCCGGTCGCCTATGGCTACACCTTC. Translating gives CASRPVAYGYTF.

The chain is built from TRBV4-3 and TRBJ2-1; D not certain. Germline CDR1 is LGHNA and CDR2 is YSLEER. The CDR3 extends over 13 amino acids. V lost 4 bases and J lost 9, with 13 bases in between. CDR3 in amino acids: CASSRVIRGEQFF. The CDR3 region has the DNA TGCGCCAGCAGCCGAGTGATCCGCGGTGAGCAGTTCTTC.

The chain employs TRBV7-2 and TRBJ1-1; 8 positions match TRBD1. Germline lookup yields CDR1 SGHTA and CDR2 FQGNSA. This CDR3 has 14 residues. J was trimmed by 4 bases and V by 3 bases; bases with no gene match: 4. CDR3 DNA: TGTGCCAGCAGCTTGACAGGGGTAGGCACTGAAGCTTTCTTT. Protein product: CASSLTGVGTEAFF.

The chain combines TRBV29-1 with TRBJ1-1; 8 bases align to TRBD1. Germline CDR1 SQVTM, CDR2 ANQGSEA. The CDR3 has 14 residues. V lost 6 bases and J lost 1; bases outside the gene matches: 7. This CDR3 is CSVAQGASNTEAFF. The CDR3 DNA sequence: TGCAGCGTCGCTCAGGGGGCCTCGAACACTGAAGCTTTCTTT.

The chain links TRBV4-2 to TRBJ2-3; 10 nucleotides align to TRBD2. The CDR3 is 17 residues long. The trim removed 1 base at V and 6 bases at J, leaving 10 bases unmatched. CDR1 LGHNA and CDR2 YNFKEQ come from the germline V gene. The CDR3 DNA sequence: TGTGCCAGCAGCCAAGGGGCTATAGCGGGGGGCGGGGATACGCAGTATTTT. It yields the protein CASSQGAIAGGGDTQYF.

The chain has TRBV10-2 and TRBJ1-1, with a possible D match to TRBD1 (5 bases). V was clipped by 3 bases and J by 1 base, with 15 bases between them. This CDR3 is 16 amino acids long. CDR1 and CDR2 (germline): WSHSY, SAAADI. In DNA form, the CDR3 reads TGCGCCAGCAGTGACCCTGCTTCTACAGGGAACACTGAAGCTTTCTTT. This encodes CASSDPASTGNTEAFF.

V gene TRBV4-1 combines with J gene TRBJ2-1, with 15 bases that match TRBD2. The CDR3 contains 16 residues. CDR1 is MGHRA, CDR2 YSYEKL, per germline. J lost 7 bases, V lost 3 bases, and 4 bases had no gene match. The CDR3 DNA reads as TGCGCCAGCAGCCAGATTGGACTAGCGGGGGGGAATGAGCAGTTCTTC. Translation gives CASSQIGLAGGNEQFF.

Comment on this clone: The junction shows a germline mismatch at one end, possibly a read error. This rearrangement joins TRBV7-7 to TRBJ2-5, with D perhaps assigned TRBD1 or TRBD2 (5 bases each). CDR3 size: 13 residues. Germline CDR1 and CDR2: SSHAT and FNYEAQ (reference sequence). In DNA, the CDR3 is TGTGCTAGCAGCTTACTGGGGGTGGGGACCCAGTACTTC. Its translation: CASSLLGVGTQYF.

This sequence joins TRBV4-3 and TRBJ2-3; D perhaps matches TRBD1 (5 bases). CDR3 size: 15 residues. V was clipped by 0 bases and J by 4 bases, with 11 bases between them. CDR1 is LGHNA, CDR2 YSLEER, per germline. The CDR3 reads CASSQDGRGADTQYF. The CDR3 DNA follows: TGCGCCAGCAGCCAAGATGGTAGGGGCGCAGATACGCAGTATTTT.

V gene TRBV28 combines with J gene TRBJ2-5; tentative D call: TRBD1 (5 bases). This CDR3 region has 14 residues. CDR1 and CDR2 from the germline V gene are MDHEN and SYDVKM. Trimming took 5 bases from V and 2 from J, leaving 12 bases between them. This CDR3 is CASSPRTLQETQYF. In nucleotides, the CDR3 is TGTGCCAGCAGTCCTAGGACACTGCAAGAGACCCAGTACTTC.

CDR3 sequence reads: CASSVLGGSADTQYF. The CDR3, as DNA: TGTGCCAGCAGCGTATTGGGGGGCTCAGCAGATACGCAGTATTTT. The chain uses TRBV9 and TRBJ2-3; the D gene could be TRBD1 or TRBD2 (6 bases each). CDR3 length: 15 residues. The V gene's germline CDR1 is SGDLS and CDR2 YYNGEE. With 1 base removed from V and 4 bases from J, the gap between germline ends came to 13 bases.

The chain couples TRBV25-1 to TRBJ1-3; D uncertain. The CDR3 is 15 amino acids. CDR1 MGHDK and CDR2 SYGVNS come from the germline V gene. V was clipped by 3 bases and J by 2 bases, with 11 bases between them. The CDR3 is CASSDSGVAGNTIYF. CDR3 DNA: TGTGCCAGCAGTGACAGTGGAGTTGCTGGAAACACCATATATTTT. Based on the CDR3 plus reference TRBV25-1 and TRBJ1-3, the full variable domain is EADIYQTPRYLVIGTGKKITLECSQTMGHDKMYWYQQDPGMELHLIHYSYGVNSTEKGDLSSESTVSRIRTEHFPLTLESARPSHTSQYLCASSDSGVAGNTIYFGEGSWLTVV.

V gene TRBV30 combines with J gene TRBJ1-2; D not certain. This CDR3 spans 15 amino acids. CDR1 GTSNPN and CDR2 SVGIG come from the germline V gene (reference sequence). V was pared by 4 bases and J by 0 bases, with 15 bases between. The chain's CDR3 is CAWTVMGSANYGYTF. The CDR3 bases are TGTGCCTGGACGGTGATGGGGTCAGCTAACTATGGCTACACCTTC.

This sequence joins TRBV5-6 and TRBJ2-7; 7 bases fit TRBD2. CDR3 length equals 14 residues. Germline-derived CDR1 and CDR2 are SGHDT and YYEEEE. V dropped 3 bases and J dropped 2; count of bases not matched to a gene: 5. The CDR3: CASSSGGSTYEQYF. CDR3 DNA: TGTGCCAGCAGCTCCGGGGGGTCCACCTACGAGCAGTACTTC.

J is TRBJ1-1 and V is TRBV5-1; D is unresolved. From germline, CDR1 is SGHRS and CDR2 YFSETQ. Between the trimmed V and J ends, which lost 3 bases and 1 base, there was a span of 13 bases. The CDR3 length is 15 residues. The CDR3 here is CASSSSGERNTEAFF. The CDR3 nucleotides are TGCGCCAGCAGCTCCTCTGGGGAGCGGAACACTGAAGCTTTCTTT.

The rearrangement links TRBV7-9 to TRBJ2-3, with 7 bases fitting TRBD2. Germline V lookup: CDR1 SEHNR, CDR2 FQNEAQ (reference sequence). The CDR3 totals 16 residues. V gave up 5 bases and J gave up 2 bases; unmatched junction bases: 10. Written as DNA, the CDR3 is TGTGCCAGCAGCAAGAGCCCCGGACTAGACACAGATACGCAGTATTTT. Translated: CASSKSPGLDTDTQYF.

The chain uses TRBV6-6 and TRBJ2-3; 8 bases match TRBD2. The germline V gene encodes CDR1 MNHNY and CDR2 SVGAGI (reference sequence). J was trimmed by 0 bases and V by 10 bases; bases with no gene match: 3. The CDR3 spans 13 residues. The CDR3 DNA sequence: TGTGCCACCTCGGGGGGGAGCACAGATACGCAGTATTTT. The encoded protein is CATSGGSTDTQYF.

This chain connects TRBV11-2 to TRBJ2-5; 11 nucleotides line up with TRBD1. This CDR3 has 14 amino acids. Per the germline V gene, CDR1 is SGHAT and CDR2 is FQNNGV. The V gene end was trimmed by 10 bases and the J gene end by 5 bases; junction bases not matched to a gene: 9. The CDR3 reads CATRTGGASETQYF. In DNA form, the CDR3 reads TGTGCCACCCGGACAGGGGGCGCTTCCGAGACCCAGTACTTC. Combining the CDR3 with reference TRBV11-2 and TRBJ2-5 gives the whole variable domain EAGVAQSPRYKIIEKRQSVAFWCNPISGHATLYWYQQILGQGPKLLIQFQNNGVVDDSQLPKDRFSAERLKGVDSTLKIQPAKLEDSAVYLCATRTGGASETQYFGPGTRLLVL.

The table lists this clone with a count of one. The chain joins TRBV10-3 to TRBJ2-3; D is ambiguous. This CDR3 comprises 12 residues. Germline values: CDR1 ENHRY, CDR2 SYGVKD. V shed 3 bases and J shed 10 bases, with 11 bases lying between them. CDR3 in amino acids: CAISEVNRAQYF. The CDR3 DNA sequence: TGTGCCATCAGTGAAGTTAACCGGGCGCAGTATTTT.

Only a few counts were recorded for this clone. V gene TRBV6-5 combines with J gene TRBJ2-7, with 7 bases aligning to TRBD1. There are 14 residues in the CDR3. Germline lookup yields CDR1 MNHEY and CDR2 SVGAGI. V lost 2 bases, J lost 7 bases, and 8 bases stayed unmatched. DNA for the CDR3: TGTGCCAGCAGTTACGACGGACAGGTTGGTGAGCAGTACTTC. Translated, it gives CASSYDGQVGEQYF.

The chain has TRBV10-3 and TRBJ2-7, with TRBD1 as a possible D gene (6 bases). CDR3 length equals 12 residues. Per germline, CDR1 ENHRY and CDR2 SYGVKD. V was shortened by 6 bases and J by 7 bases, with 13 bases between the two germline ends. The CDR3 DNA reads TGTGCCATCAGGAGCAGGGGTGGTGAGCAGTACGTC. Translating gives CAIRSRGGEQYV.

This clone occurred once. The chain recombines TRBV5-1 with TRBJ1-4; a possible D gene is TRBD1 (5 bases). Trimming took 4 bases from V and 8 from J, leaving 12 bases between them. Germline V gene lookup returns CDR1 SGHRS and CDR2 YFSETQ. This CDR3 is built from 13 residues. The CDR3 sequence is CASSRDRGEKLFF. The CDR3 nucleotides are TGCGCCAGCAGCAGGGATCGGGGGGAAAAACTGTTTTTT. The complete variable domain, with remaining parts taken from reference TRBV5-1 and TRBJ1-4, reads KAGVTQTPRYLIKTRGQQVTLSCSPISGHRSVSWYQQTPGQGLQFLFEYFSETQRNKGNFPGRFSGRQFSNSRSEMNVSTLELGDSALYLCASSRDRGEKLFFGSGTQLSVL.

This clone was detected only a few times. The V call is TRBV6-5, the J call TRBJ1-5, with D unresolved. The ends were cut back, 5 bases at V and 0 bases at J, with 8 bases in the middle. CDR3 length: 14 residues. Germline assignment: CDR1 MNHEY and CDR2 SVGAGI. The CDR3 bases are TGTGCCAGCAGTGGTCGGGATAGCAATCAGCCCCAGCATTTT. It yields the protein CASSGRDSNQPQHF.

This chain's CDR3 is CASSTAAGGRTDTQYF. The CDR3 coding sequence is TGTGCCAGCTCAACCGCAGCGGGGGGGCGCACAGATACGCAGTATTTT. V usage is TRBV18 and J usage is TRBJ2-3; TRBD2 aligns across 10 bases. The CDR3 is 16 residues long. J gave up 1 base and V 5 bases, and 6 bases lay outside the gene matches. The V gene's germline CDR1 is KGHSH and CDR2 LQKENI.

This rearrangement joins TRBV7-9 to TRBJ1-2; TRBD1 is a possible D gene (6 bases). CDR1 and CDR2 (germline): SEHNR, FQNEAQ (reference sequence). CDR3 length: 14 amino acids. With 6 bases removed from V and 8 bases from J, the gap between germline ends came to 19 bases. For the CDR3, the DNA is TGTGCCAGCAGTTCCGGGGGGCCGGCGAGAGGCTACACCTTC. Translated, it gives CASSSGGPARGYTF.

This clone has a handful of counts. V and J are TRBV5-1 and TRBJ1-1, with 11 bases that match TRBD1. CDR1 and CDR2 (germline): SGHRS, YFSETQ. With V trimmed by 5 bases and J by 4 bases, 7 bases remained unmatched. The CDR3 covers 15 residues. Here the CDR3 reads CASRLRTGGSTEAFF. CDR3 coding DNA: TGCGCCAGCAGACTGAGGACAGGGGGCTCCACTGAAGCTTTCTTT.

The chain uses TRBV19 and TRBJ2-5, with 13 bases identical to TRBD2. The CDR3 runs 15 residues. Germline CDR1 and CDR2: LNHDA and SQIVND (reference sequence). Trimming removed 7 bases from V and 5 bases from J; junction bases left unmatched: 7. CDR3 in DNA: TGTGCCAGTACAGAGAGGGGACTAGCGGGGGAGACCCAGTACTTC. Translated, it gives CASTERGLAGETQYF.